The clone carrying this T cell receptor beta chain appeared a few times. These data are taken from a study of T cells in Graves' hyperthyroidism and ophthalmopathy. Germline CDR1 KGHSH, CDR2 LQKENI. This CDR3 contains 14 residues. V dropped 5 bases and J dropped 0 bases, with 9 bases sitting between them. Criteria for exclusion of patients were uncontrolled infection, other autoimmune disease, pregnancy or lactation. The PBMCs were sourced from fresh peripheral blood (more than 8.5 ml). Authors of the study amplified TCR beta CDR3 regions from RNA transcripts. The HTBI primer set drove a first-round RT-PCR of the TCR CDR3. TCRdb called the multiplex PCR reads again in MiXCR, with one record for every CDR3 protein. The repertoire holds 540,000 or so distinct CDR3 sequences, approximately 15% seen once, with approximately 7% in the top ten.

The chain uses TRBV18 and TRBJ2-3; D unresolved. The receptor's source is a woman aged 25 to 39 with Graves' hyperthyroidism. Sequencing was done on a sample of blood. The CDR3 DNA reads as TGTGCCAGCTCAACAGTCACGAGCACAGATACGCAGTATTTT. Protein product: CASSTVTSTDTQYF.